One TCR beta chain is described in this entry. Treatment noted: randomized to nivolumab then ipilimumab (arm A) or the reverse (arm B). Patients had received no earlier DNA-damaging chemotherapy. Sorted cells were live CD3+CD8+, lacking CD19 and CD56, from PBMCs. The data were obtained in a study of sequential checkpoint blockade in melanoma. Study background: First-line arms were nivolumab then ipilimumab, or the reverse, randomized 1:1.

The data were produced by immunoSEQ multiplex PCR, yet TCRdb's version contains in-frame clones alone and is incomplete. The table lists under 20,000 clones, roughly three quarters of them singletons. CDR1 is MNHEY, CDR2 SMNVEV, per germline (reference sequence). Trimming shortened V by 4 bases and J by 7 bases, and 13 bases separated the two germline ends. The CDR3 spans 14 residues. This chain connects TRBV27 to TRBJ2-2; the D gene is possibly TRBD2 (6 bases). This TCR derives from a human donor with melanoma. Material: CD8+ T cells sorted from blood (inferred from file names), obtained from a patient given nivolumab and ipilimumab in sequence. The DNA of the CDR3 is TGTGCCAGCAGTTACGGAGGAGGGAACGGGGAGCTGTTTTTT. This sequence encodes CASSYGGGNGELFF.